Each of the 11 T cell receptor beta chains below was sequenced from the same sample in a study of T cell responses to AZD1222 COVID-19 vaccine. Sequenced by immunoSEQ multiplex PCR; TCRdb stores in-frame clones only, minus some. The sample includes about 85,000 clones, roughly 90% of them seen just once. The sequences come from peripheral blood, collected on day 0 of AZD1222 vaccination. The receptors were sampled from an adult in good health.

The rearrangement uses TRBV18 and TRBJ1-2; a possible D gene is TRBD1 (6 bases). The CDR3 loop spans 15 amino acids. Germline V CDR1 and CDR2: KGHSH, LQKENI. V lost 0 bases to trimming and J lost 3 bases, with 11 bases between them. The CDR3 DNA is TGTGCCAGCTCACCACCCATGGGGGCAGACTATGGCTACACCTTC. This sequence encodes CASSPPMGADYGYTF.

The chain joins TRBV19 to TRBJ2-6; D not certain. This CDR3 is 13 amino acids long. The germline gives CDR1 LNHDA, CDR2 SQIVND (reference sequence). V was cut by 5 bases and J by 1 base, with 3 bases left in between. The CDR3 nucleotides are TGTGCCAGTAGTCAATCTGGGGCCAACGTCCTGACTTTC. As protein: CASSQSGANVLTF.

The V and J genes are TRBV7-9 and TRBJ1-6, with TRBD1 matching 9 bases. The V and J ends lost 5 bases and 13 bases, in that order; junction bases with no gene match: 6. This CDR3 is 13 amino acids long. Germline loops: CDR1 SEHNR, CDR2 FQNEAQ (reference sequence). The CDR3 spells CASSPPDRGPLHF. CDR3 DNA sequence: TGTGCCAGCAGCCCGCCGGACAGGGGTCCCCTCCACTTT.

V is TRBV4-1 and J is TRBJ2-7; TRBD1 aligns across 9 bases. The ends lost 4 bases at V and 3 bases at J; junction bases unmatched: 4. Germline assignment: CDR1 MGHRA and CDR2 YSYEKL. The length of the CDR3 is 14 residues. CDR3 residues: CASSLGQGNYEQYF. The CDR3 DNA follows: TGCGCCAGCAGCCTAGGACAGGGGAACTACGAGCAGTACTTC.

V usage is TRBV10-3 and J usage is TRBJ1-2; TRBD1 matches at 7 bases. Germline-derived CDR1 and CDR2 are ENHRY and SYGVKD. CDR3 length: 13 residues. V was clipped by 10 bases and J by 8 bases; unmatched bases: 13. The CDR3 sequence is CASSRGDSGGYTF. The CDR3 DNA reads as TGTGCCAGCTCCAGGGGGGATTCGGGAGGCTACACCTTC.

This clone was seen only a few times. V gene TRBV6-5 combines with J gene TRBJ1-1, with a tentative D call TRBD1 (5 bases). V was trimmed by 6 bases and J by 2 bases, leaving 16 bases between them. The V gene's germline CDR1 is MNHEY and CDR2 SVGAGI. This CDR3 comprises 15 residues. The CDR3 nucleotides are TGTGCCAGCAGCCGTTTCCTTCAGGGAAACACTGAAGCTTTCTTT. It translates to CASSRFLQGNTEAFF.

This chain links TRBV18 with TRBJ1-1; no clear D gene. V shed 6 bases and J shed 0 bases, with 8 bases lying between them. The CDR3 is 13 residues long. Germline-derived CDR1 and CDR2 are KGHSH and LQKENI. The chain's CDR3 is CASSTGVNTEAFF. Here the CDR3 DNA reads TGTGCCAGCTCCACCGGGGTGAACACTGAAGCTTTCTTT.

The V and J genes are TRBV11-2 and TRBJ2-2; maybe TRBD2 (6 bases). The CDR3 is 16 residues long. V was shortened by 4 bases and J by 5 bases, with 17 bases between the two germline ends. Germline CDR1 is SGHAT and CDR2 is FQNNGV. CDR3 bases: TGTGCCAGCAGCTACCTCGGGACTCGTTCAACCGGGGAGCTGTTTTTT. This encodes CASSYLGTRSTGELFF.

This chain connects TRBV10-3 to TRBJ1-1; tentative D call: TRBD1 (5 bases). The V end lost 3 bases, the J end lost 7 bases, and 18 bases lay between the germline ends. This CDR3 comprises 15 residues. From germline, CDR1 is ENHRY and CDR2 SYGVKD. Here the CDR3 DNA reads TGTGCCATCAGTGACCCTGGGCCGGGGGGTGGTGAAGCTTTCTTT. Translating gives CAISDPGPGGGEAFF.

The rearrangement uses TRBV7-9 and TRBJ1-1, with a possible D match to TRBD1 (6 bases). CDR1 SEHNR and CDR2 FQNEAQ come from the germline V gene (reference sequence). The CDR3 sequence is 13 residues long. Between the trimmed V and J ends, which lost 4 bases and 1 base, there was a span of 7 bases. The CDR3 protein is CASSWTANTEAFF. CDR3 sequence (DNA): TGTGCCAGCAGCTGGACAGCGAACACTGAAGCTTTCTTT. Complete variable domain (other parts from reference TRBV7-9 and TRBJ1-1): DTGVSQNPRHKITKRGQNVTFRCDPISEHNRLYWYRQTLGQGPEFLTYFQNEAQLEKSRLLSDRFSAERPKGSFSTLEIQRTEQGDSAMYLCASSWTANTEAFFGQGTRLTVV.

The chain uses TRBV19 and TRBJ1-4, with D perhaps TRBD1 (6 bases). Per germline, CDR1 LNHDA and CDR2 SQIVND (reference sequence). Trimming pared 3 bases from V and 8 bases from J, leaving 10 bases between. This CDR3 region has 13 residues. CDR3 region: CASSITGSEKLFF. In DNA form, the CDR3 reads TGTGCCAGTAGTATCACAGGGAGCGAAAAACTGTTTTTT.